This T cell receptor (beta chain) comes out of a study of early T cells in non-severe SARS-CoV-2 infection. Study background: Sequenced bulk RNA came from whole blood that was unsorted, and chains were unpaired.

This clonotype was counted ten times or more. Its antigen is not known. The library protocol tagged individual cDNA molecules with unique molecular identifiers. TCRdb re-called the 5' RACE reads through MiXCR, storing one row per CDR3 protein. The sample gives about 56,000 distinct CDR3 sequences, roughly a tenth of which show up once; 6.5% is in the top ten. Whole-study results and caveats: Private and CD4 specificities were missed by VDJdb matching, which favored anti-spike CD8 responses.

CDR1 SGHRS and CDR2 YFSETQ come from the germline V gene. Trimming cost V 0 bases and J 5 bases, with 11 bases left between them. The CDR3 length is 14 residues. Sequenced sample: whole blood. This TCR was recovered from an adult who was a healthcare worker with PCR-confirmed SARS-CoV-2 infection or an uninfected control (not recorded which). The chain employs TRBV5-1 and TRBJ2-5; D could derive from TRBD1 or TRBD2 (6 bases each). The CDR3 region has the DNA TGCGCCAGCAGCTTGGAGGGGGGCCGGGAGACCCAGTACTTC. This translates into CASSLEGGRETQYF.